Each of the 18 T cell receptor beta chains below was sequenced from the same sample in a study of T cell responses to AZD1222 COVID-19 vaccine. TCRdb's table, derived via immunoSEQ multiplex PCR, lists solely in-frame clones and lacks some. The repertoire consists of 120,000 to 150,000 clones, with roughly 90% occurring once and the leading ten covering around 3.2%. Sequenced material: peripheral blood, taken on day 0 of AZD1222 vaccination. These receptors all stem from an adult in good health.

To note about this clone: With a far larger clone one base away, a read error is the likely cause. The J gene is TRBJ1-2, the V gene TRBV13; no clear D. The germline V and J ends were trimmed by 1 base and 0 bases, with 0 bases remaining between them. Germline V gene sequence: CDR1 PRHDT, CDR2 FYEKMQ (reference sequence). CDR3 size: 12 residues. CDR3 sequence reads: CASSLANYGYTF. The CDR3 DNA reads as TGTGCCAGCAGCTTAGCTAACTATGGCTACACCTTC.

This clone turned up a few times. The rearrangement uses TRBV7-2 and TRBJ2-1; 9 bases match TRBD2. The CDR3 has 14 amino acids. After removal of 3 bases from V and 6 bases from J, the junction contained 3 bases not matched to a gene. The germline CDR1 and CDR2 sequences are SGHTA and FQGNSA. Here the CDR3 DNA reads TGTGCCAGCAGCTTGATAGCGGGGGTCAATGAGCAGTTCTTC. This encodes CASSLIAGVNEQFF.

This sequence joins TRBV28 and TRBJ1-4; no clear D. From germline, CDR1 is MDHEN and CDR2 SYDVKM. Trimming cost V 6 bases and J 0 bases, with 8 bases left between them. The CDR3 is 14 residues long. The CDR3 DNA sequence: TGTGCCAGCAGCCTGATGGCAACTAATGAAAAACTGTTTTTT. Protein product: CASSLMATNEKLFF.

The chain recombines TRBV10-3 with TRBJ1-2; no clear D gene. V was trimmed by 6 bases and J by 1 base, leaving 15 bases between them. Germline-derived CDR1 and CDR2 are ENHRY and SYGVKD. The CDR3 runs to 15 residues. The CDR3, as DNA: TGTGCCATCAGGCCCGACGGGTCTCATAACTATGGCTACACCTTC. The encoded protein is CAIRPDGSHNYGYTF.

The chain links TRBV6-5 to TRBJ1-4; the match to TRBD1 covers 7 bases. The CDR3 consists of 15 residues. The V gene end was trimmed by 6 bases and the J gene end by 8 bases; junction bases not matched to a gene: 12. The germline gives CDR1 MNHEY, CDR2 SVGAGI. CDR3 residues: CASRKTGVRGEKLFF. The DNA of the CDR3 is TGTGCCAGCAGGAAAACAGGGGTCCGGGGGGAAAAACTGTTTTTT.

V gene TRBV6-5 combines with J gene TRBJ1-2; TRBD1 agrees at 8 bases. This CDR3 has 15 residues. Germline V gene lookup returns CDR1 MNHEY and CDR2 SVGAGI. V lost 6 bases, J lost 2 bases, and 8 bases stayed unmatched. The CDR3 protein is CASSPDREENYGYTF. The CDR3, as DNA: TGTGCCAGCAGCCCGGACAGGGAAGAAAACTATGGCTACACCTTC.

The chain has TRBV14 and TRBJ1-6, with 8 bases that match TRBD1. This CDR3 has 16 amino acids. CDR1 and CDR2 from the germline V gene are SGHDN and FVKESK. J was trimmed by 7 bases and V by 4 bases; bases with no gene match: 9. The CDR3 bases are TGTGCCAGCAGCCGCTACTGGACAGGGACCAATTCACCCCTCCACTTT. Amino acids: CASSRYWTGTNSPLHF. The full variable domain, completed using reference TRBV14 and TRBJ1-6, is EAGVTQFPSHSVIEKGQTVTLRCDPISGHDNLYWYRRVMGKEIKFLLHFVKESKQDESGMPNNRFLAERTGGTYSTLKVQPAELEDSGVYFCASSRYWTGTNSPLHFGNGTRLTVT.

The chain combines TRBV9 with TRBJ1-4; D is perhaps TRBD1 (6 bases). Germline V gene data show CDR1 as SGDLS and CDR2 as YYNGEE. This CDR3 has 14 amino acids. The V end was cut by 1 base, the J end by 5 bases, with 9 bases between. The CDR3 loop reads CASSVRGTNEKLFF. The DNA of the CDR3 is TGTGCCAGCAGCGTACGGGGGACAAATGAAAAACTGTTTTTT. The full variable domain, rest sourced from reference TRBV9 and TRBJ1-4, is DSGVTQTPKHLITATGQRVTLRCSPRSGDLSVYWYQQSLDQGLQFLIQYYNGEERAKGNILERFSAQQFPDLHSELNLSSLELGDSALYFCASSVRGTNEKLFFGSGTQLSVL.

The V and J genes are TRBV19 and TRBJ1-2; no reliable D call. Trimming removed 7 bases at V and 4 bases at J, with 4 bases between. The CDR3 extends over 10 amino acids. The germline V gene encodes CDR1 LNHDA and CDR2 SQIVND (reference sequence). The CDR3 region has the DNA TGTGCCAGTATGGGCTATGGCTACACCTTC. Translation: CASMGYGYTF.

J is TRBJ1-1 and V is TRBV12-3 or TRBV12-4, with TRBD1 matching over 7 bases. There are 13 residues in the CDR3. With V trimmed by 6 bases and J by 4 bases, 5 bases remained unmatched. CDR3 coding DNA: TGTGCCAGCAGCTATGACAGGGTCACTGAAGCTTTCTTT. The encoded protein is CASSYDRVTEAFF.

The DNA for the CDR3 is TGTGCCAGCAGCTTAGCCCTCGTTGGCGTCAGGAGCAAAAACATTCAGTACTTC. Encoded protein: CASSLALVGVRSKNIQYF. The J gene is TRBJ2-4, the V gene TRBV7-2; no firm D call. V gave up 0 bases and J gave up 3 bases, with 18 bases separating them. Germline loops: CDR1 SGHTA, CDR2 FQGNSA. The CDR3 has 18 residues. The entire variable domain, with the rest obtained from reference TRBV7-2 and TRBJ2-4, is as follows: GAGVSQSPSNKVTEKGKDVELRCDPISGHTALYWYRQSLGQGLEFLIYFQGNSAPDKSGLPSDRFSAERTGGSVSTLTIQRTQQEDSAVYLCASSLALVGVRSKNIQYFGAGTRLSVL.

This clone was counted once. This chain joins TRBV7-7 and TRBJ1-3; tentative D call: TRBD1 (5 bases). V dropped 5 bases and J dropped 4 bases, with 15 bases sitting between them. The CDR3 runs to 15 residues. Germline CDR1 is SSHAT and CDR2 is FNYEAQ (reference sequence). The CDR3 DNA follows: TGTGCCAGCAGCCGCGGGAAGGGACCCGGAAACACCATATATTTT. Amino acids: CASSRGKGPGNTIYF.

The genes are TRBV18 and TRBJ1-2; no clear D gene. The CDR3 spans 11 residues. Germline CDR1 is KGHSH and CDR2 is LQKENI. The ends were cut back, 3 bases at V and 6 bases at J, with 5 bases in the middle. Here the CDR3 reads CASSPLDGYTF. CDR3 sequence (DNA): TGTGCCAGCTCACCGCTGGATGGCTACACCTTC.

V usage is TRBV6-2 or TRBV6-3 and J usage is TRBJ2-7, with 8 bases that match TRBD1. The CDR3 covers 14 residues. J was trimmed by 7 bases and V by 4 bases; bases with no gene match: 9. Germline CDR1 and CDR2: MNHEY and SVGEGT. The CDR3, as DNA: TGTGCCAGCAGTTCAAGGACAGGGTCTAGTGAGCAGTACTTC. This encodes CASSSRTGSSEQYF.

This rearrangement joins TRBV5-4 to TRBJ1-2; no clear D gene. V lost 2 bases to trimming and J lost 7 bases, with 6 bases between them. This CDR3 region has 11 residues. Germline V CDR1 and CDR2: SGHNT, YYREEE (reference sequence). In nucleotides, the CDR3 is TGTGCCAGCAGCTTCGGTGGTGGCTACACCTTC. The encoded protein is CASSFGGGYTF. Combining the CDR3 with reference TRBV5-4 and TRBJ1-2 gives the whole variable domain ETGVTQSPTHLIKTRGQQVTLRCSSQSGHNTVSWYQQALGQGPQFIFQYYREEENGRGNFPPRFSGLQFPNYSSELNVNALELDDSALYLCASSFGGGYTFGSGTRLTVV.

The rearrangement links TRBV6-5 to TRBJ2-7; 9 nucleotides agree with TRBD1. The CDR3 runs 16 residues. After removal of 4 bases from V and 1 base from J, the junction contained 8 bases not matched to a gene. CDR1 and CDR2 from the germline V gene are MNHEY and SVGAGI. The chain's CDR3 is CASSSTDGQGSYEQYF. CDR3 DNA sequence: TGTGCCAGCAGTTCTACCGACGGACAGGGGTCCTACGAGCAGTACTTC.

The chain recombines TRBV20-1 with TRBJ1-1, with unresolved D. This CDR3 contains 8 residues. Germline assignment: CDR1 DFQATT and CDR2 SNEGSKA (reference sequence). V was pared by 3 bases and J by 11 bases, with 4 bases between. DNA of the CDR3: TGCAGTGCTAGTTGGGCTTTCTTT. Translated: CSASWAFF.

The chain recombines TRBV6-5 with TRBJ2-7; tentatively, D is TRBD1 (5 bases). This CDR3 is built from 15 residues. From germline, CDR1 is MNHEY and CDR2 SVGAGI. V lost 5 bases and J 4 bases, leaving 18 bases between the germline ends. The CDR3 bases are TGTGCCAGCAGTACCAGGCGCGCGGACAAATACGAGCAGTACTTC. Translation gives CASSTRRADKYEQYF.